These 14 T cell receptor beta chains were all obtained from the same sample, sequenced in a study of cytomegalovirus exposure and HLA in healthy donors. Primers included in the PCR were 60 Vbeta and 13 Jbeta primers. The protocol was immunoSEQ multiplex PCR, while the TCRdb copy is restricted to in-frame clones and leaves out a portion. This sample has around 200,000 clones; about four fifths occur once, and the top ten carry roughly 10%. Sequences were obtained from PBMCs. These receptors were taken from a woman aged 45-65 years in good health and CMV-seropositive.

This clone was detected only once. V usage is TRBV7-9 and J usage is TRBJ2-2; D might be TRBD2 (6 bases). CDR1 is SEHNR, CDR2 FQNEAQ, per germline (reference sequence). This CDR3 has 13 residues. The CDR3 nucleotides are TGTTCCATCCGGGACTTACGGGCCGGGGAGCTGTTTTTT. This gives the protein CSIRDLRAGELFF.

This clone was picked up one time. The CDR3 region is CASSDMFGNEQFF. The CDR3 nucleotides read TGTGCCAGCAGTGACATGTTCGGTAATGAGCAGTTCTTC. The gene calls are TRBV6-4 and TRBJ2-1; D gene uncertain. The CDR3 is 13 amino acids. CDR1 and CDR2 (germline): MRHNA, SNTAGT. V gave up 2 bases and J gave up 7 bases, with 9 bases separating them.

A few counts support this clone. The chain couples TRBV28 to TRBJ2-5, with no clear D. CDR1 and CDR2 (germline): MDHEN, SYDVKM. Trimming left V 2 bases short and J 4 bases short, with 11 bases between. The CDR3 contains 14 residues. This chain's CDR3 is CASSLQVNRETQYF. In DNA, the CDR3 is TGTGCCAGCAGTTTACAGGTTAATCGAGAGACCCAGTACTTC.

The chain employs TRBV28 and TRBJ1-6, with 7 bases fitting TRBD1. Germline CDR1 MDHEN, CDR2 SYDVKM. This CDR3 contains 17 residues. The trim removed 1 base at V and 2 bases at J, leaving 5 bases unmatched. The CDR3 bases are TGTGCCAGCAGTTTATCCCGGGACAGCACCTATAATTCACCCCTCCACTTT. Translating it yields CASSLSRDSTYNSPLHF.

This clone was counted between two and nine times. The V call is TRBV4-1, the J call TRBJ2-3, with 8 positions matching TRBD2. Unmatched junction bases numbered 15, after V lost 3 bases and J lost 7 bases. The germline V gene encodes CDR1 MGHRA and CDR2 YSYEKL. The CDR3 has 17 amino acids. CDR3 nucleotides: TGCGCCAGCAGCCAGGTGCGTGGGACTAGAGTAGGGAATACGCAGTATTTT. This encodes CASSQVRGTRVGNTQYF.

The chain combines TRBV5-1 with TRBJ2-5, with 10 nucleotides matching TRBD1. The CDR3 runs to 15 residues. The germline V gene encodes CDR1 SGHRS and CDR2 YFSETQ. V trimming: 5 bases; J trimming: 1 base; junction bases outside the gene matches: 5. The CDR3 sequence is CASRGTGEAQETQYF. DNA of the CDR3: TGCGCCAGCAGGGGGACAGGGGAAGCCCAAGAGACCCAGTACTTC. Full variable domain (rest looked up from reference TRBV5-1 and TRBJ2-5): KAGVTQTPRYLIKTRGQQVTLSCSPISGHRSVSWYQQTPGQGLQFLFEYFSETQRNKGNFPGRFSGRQFSNSRSEMNVSTLELGDSALYLCASRGTGEAQETQYFGPGTRLLVL.

The CDR3 coding sequence is TGTGCCATCAGTGGGGGGCCGGATGGTGGGGGACCGCAGTATTTT. This gives the protein CAISGGPDGGGPQYF. The chain recombines TRBV10-3 with TRBJ2-3; a weak D match, TRBD1 (6 bases). The CDR3 sequence is 15 residues long. The V gene's germline CDR1 is ENHRY and CDR2 SYGVKD. Trimming left V 4 bases short and J 10 bases short, with 21 bases between.

The rearrangement joins TRBV6-5 to TRBJ2-2; TRBD2 agrees at 12 bases. Germline CDR1 and CDR2: MNHEY and SVGAGI. The CDR3 covers 16 residues. Trimming at V came to 4 bases and at J to 3 bases, leaving 3 bases not matched to a gene. The CDR3 bases are TGTGCCAGCAGTTCCCTAGCGGGGGGGTACACCGGGGAGCTGTTTTTT. Its protein product is CASSSLAGGYTGELFF.

This clone occurred a few times. The genes are TRBV6-5 and TRBJ1-5, with 11 bases lining up with TRBD1. After removal of 6 bases from V and 6 bases from J, the junction contained 7 bases not matched to a gene. CDR1 and CDR2 (germline): MNHEY, SVGAGI. This CDR3 spans 15 amino acids. CDR3 nucleotides: TGTGCCAGCAGATCAGGACAGGGGGCAAGTCAGCCCCAGCATTTT. As protein: CASRSGQGASQPQHF.

Remarks on this clone: The CDR3 ends on some other residue instead of the conserved phenylalanine or tryptophan, so this is likely a read error. No DNA is shown, since the ends of the CDR3 on it are uncertain; the CDR3 is the one TCRdb lists. The chain employs TRBV23-1 and TRBJ1-1. TRBV23-1 qualifies as an ORF whose function is uncertain. The CDR3 is 10 residues long, ends included. The CDR3 protein is CASSLARTVR.

This clone was recorded a few times. The chain is built from TRBV6-4 and TRBJ2-1; a weak D match, TRBD1 (6 bases). CDR1 is MRHNA, CDR2 SNTAGT, per germline. The CDR3 runs to 14 residues. Trimming shortened V by 5 bases and J by 6 bases, and 14 bases separated the two germline ends. CDR3 in amino acids: CASSFRTDGNEQFF. The CDR3 coding sequence is TGTGCCAGCAGTTTCAGGACAGACGGCAATGAGCAGTTCTTC.

The V call is TRBV19, the J call TRBJ2-3; D remains unclear. V lost 3 bases and J lost 3, with 4 bases in between. The CDR3 consists of 12 residues. Germline CDR1 LNHDA, CDR2 SQIVND (reference sequence). The CDR3 DNA follows: TGTGCCAGTAGTATCAGTACAGATACGCAGTATTTT. Its protein is CASSISTDTQYF.

The chain is built from TRBV30 and TRBJ2-1; 9 nucleotides line up with TRBD2. V lost 2 bases to trimming and J lost 12 bases; unmatched junction nucleotides: 5. CDR1 and CDR2 from the germline V gene are GTSNPN and SVGIG (reference sequence). The CDR3 covers 12 residues. The CDR3 coding sequence is TGTGCCTGGAGTCCATCAGCGGGGGGGCAGTTCTTC. Protein sequence: CAWSPSAGGQFF.

The genes are TRBV14 and TRBJ1-6; TRBD1 might be the D (6 bases). Germline V gene sequence: CDR1 SGHDN, CDR2 FVKESK. With 4 bases removed from V and 2 bases from J, the gap between germline ends came to 9 bases. The CDR3 runs to 15 residues. The CDR3 nucleotides are TGTGCCAGCAGCCCCAGGGGTCCCTATAATTCACCCCTCCACTTT. This encodes CASSPRGPYNSPLHF.